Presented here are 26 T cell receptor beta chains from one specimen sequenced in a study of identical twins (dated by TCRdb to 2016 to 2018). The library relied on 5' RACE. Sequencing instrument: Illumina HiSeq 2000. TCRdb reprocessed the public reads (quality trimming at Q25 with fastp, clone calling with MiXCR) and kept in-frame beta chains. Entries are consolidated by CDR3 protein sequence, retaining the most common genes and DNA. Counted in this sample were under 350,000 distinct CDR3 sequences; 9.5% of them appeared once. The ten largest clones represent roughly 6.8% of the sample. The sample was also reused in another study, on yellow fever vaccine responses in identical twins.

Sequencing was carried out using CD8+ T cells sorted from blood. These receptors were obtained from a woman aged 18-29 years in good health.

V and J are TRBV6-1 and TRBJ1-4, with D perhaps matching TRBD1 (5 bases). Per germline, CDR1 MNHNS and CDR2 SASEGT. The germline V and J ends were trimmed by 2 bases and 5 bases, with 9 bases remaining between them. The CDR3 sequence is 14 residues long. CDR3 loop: CASSERDGNEKLFF. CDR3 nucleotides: TGTGCCAGCAGTGAAAGGGACGGGAATGAAAAACTGTTTTTT.

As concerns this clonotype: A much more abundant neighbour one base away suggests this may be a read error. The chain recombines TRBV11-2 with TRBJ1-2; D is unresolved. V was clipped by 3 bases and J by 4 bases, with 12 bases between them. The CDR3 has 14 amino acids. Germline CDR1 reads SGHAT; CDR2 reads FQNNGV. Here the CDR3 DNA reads TGTGCCAGCAGCTTTCTCGTCAGTTTCTATGGCTACACCTTC. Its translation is CASSFLVSFYGYTF.

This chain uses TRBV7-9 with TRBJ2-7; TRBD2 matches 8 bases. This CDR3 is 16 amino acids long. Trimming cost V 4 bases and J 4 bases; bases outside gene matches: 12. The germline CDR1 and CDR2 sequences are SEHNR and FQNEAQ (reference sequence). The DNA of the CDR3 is TGTGCCAGCAGCTCAACCTCCGCTGAGCGGGGGTACGAGCAGTACTTC. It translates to CASSSTSAERGYEQYF.

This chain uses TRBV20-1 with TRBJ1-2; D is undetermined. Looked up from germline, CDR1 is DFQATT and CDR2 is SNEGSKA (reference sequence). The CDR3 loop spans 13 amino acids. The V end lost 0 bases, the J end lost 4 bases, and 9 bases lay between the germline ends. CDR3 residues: CSARDWEGYGYTF. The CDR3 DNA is TGCAGTGCTAGAGATTGGGAGGGCTATGGCTACACCTTC.

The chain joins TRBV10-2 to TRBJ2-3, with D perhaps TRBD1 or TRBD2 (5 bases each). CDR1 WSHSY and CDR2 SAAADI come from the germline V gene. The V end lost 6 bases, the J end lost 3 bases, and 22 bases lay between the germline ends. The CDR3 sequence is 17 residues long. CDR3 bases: TGCGCCAGCAGAGCTTTCCCAGGGCGGGCGGATACAGATACGCAGTATTTT. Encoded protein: CASRAFPGRADTDTQYF.

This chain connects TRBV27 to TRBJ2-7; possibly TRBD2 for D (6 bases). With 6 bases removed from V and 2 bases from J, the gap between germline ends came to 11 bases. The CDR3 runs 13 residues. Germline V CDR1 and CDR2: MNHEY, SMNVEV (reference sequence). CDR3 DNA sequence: TGTGCCAGCAGACTCACTAGCACCTACGAGCAGTACTTC. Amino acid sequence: CASRLTSTYEQYF.

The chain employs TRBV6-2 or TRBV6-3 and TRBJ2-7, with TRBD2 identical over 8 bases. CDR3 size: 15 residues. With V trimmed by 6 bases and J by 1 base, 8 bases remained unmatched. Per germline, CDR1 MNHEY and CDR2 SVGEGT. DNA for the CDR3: TGTGCCAGCAGCCACAGACTAGCGTTATCCTACGAGCAGTACTTC. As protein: CASSHRLALSYEQYF.

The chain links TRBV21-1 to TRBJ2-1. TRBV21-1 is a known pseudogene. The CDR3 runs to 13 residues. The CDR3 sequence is CASSKQREGEQFF. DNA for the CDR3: TGTGCCAGCAGCAAACAAAGGGAAGGTGAGCAGTTCTTC.

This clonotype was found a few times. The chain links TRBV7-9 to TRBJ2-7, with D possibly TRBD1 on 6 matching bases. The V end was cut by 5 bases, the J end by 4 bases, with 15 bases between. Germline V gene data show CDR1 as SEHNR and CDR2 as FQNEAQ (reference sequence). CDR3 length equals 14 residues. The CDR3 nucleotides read TGTGCCAGCAGCCGACAGGCGGCTATTTACGAGCAGTACTTC. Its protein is CASSRQAAIYEQYF.

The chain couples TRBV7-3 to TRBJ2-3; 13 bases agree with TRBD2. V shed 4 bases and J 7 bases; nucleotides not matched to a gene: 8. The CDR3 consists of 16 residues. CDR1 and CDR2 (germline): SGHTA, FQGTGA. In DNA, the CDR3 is TGTGCCAGCAGCTCCGGACTAGCGGGGGCCCCGAATACGCAGTATTTT. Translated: CASSSGLAGAPNTQYF.

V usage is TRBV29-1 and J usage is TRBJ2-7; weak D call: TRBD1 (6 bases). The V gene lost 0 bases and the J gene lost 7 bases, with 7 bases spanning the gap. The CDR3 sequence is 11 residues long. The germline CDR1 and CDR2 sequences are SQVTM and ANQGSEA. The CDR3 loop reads CSVEDGTEQYF. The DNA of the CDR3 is TGCAGCGTTGAAGATGGGACAGAGCAGTACTTC.

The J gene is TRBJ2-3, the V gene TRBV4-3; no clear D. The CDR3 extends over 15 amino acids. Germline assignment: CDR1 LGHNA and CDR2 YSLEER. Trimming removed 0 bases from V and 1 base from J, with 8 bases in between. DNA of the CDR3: TGCGCCAGCAGCCAAGAGTTGGTCGGCACAGATACGCAGTATTTT. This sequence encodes CASSQELVGTDTQYF.

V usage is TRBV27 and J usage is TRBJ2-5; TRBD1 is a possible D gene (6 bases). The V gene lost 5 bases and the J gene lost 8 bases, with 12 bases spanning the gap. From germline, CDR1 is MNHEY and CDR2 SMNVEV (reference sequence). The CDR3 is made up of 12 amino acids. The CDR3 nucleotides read TGTGCCAGCAGTAAGAACAGGGACACCCAGTACTTC. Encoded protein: CASSKNRDTQYF.

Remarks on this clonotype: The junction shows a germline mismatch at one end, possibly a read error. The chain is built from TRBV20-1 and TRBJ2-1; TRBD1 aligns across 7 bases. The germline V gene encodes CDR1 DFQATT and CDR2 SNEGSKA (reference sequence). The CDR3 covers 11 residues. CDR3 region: CSGTGERELFF. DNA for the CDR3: TGCAGTGGAACAGGGGAACGAGAGCTGTTCTTC.

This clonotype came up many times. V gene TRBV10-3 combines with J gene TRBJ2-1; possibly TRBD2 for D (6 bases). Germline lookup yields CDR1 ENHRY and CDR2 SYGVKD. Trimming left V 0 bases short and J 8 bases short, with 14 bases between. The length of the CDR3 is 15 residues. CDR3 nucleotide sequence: TGTGCCATCAGTGAGTCGGGGGGAGCCGGATATGAGCAGTTCTTC. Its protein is CAISESGGAGYEQFF.

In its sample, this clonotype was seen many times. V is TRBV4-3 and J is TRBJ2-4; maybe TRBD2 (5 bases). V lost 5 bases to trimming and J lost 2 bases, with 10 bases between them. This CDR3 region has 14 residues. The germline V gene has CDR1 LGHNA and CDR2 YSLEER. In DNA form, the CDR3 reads TGCGCCAGCAGCGAGAGGGTTACCAAAAACATTCAGTACTTC. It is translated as CASSERVTKNIQYF.

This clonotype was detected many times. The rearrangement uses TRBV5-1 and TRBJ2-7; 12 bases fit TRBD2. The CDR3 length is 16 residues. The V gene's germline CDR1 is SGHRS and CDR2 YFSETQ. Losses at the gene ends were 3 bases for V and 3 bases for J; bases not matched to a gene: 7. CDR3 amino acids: CASSSPTSGGYYEQYF. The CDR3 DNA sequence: TGCGCCAGCAGCTCACCGACTAGCGGGGGATACTACGAGCAGTACTTC. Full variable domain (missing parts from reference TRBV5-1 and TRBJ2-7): KAGVTQTPRYLIKTRGQQVTLSCSPISGHRSVSWYQQTPGQGLQFLFEYFSETQRNKGNFPGRFSGRQFSNSRSEMNVSTLELGDSALYLCASSSPTSGGYYEQYFGPGTRLTVT.

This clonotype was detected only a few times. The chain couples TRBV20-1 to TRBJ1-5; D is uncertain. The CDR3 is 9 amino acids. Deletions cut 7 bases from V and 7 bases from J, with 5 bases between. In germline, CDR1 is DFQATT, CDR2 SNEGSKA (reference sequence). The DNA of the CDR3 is TGCAGTGGGAAACAGCCCCAGCATTTT. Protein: CSGKQPQHF.

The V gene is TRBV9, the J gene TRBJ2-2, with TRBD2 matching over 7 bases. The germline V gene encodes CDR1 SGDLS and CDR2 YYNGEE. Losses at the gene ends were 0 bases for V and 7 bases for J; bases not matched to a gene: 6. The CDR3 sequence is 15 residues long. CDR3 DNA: TGTGCCAGCAGCGTAGGGGGGAGGGCCGTCGGGGAGCTGTTTTTT. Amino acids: CASSVGGRAVGELFF.

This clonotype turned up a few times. DNA for the CDR3: TGTGCCAGCAGAAACAGGGGACCGTCCTACGAGCAGTACTTC. Translated, it gives CASRNRGPSYEQYF. The chain carries TRBV27 and TRBJ2-7; 7 positions match TRBD1. This CDR3 is 14 amino acids long. Germline V CDR1 and CDR2: MNHEY, SMNVEV (reference sequence). Trimming cost V 6 bases and J 1 base; bases outside gene matches: 6.

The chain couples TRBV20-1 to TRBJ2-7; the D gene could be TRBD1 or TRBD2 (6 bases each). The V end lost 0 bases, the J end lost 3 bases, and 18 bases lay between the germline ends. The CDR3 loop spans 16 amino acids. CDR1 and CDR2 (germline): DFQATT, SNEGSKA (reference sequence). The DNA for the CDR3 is TGCAGTGCTAGAGATAGAACAGGGAGGCTATTCTACGAGCAGTACTTC. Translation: CSARDRTGRLFYEQYF.

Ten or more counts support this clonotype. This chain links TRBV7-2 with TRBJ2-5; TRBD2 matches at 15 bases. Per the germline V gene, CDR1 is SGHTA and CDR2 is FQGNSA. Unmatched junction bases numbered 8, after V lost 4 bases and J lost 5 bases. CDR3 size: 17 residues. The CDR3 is CASSSGTSGRRKETQYF. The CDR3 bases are TGTGCCAGCAGCTCGGGGACTAGCGGGAGGAGGAAGGAGACCCAGTACTTC. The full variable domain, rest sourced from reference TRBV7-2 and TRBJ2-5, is GAGVSQSPSNKVTEKGKDVELRCDPISGHTALYWYRQSLGQGLEFLIYFQGNSAPDKSGLPSDRFSAERTGGSVSTLTIQRTQQEDSAVYLCASSSGTSGRRKETQYFGPGTRLLVL.

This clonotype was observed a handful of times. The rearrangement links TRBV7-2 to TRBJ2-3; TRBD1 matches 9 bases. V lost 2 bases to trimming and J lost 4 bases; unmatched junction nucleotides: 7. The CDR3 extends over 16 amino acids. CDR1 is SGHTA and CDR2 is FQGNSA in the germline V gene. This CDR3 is CASSLFGQGSADTQYF. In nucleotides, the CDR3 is TGTGCCAGCAGCTTATTCGGACAGGGGAGCGCAGATACGCAGTATTTT.

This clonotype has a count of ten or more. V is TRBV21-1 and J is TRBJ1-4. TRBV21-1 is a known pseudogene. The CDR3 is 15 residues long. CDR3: CASSGRRFLTGKLFF. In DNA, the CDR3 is TGTGCCAGCAGCGGACGGAGATTCCTCACGGGAAAACTGTTTTTT.

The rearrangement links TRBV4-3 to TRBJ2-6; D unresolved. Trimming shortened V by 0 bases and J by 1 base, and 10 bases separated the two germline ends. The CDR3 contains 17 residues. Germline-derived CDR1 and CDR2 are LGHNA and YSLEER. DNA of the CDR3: TGCGCCAGCAGCCAAGACCCTCCGGCTTCTGGGGCCAACGTCCTGACTTTC. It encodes CASSQDPPASGANVLTF.

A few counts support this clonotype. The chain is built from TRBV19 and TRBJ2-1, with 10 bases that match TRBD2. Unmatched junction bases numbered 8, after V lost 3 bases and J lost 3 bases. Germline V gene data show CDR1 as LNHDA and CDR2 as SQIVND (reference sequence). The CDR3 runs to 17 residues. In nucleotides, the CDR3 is TGTGCCAGTAGTATTGGGAGCGGGGGGGCTATCTACAATGAGCAGTTCTTC. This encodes CASSIGSGGAIYNEQFF.